Shown below are 22 T cell receptor beta chains from a single sample sequenced in a study of radiation and T cells in renal cell carcinoma. The protocol was immunoSEQ multiplex PCR, while the TCRdb copy is restricted to in-frame clones and leaves out a portion. The sample holds some 70,000 clones, around 80% seen once. Time point meaning: blood 2 weeks post-SBRT. Treatment in this sample: 15 Gy SBRT to primary tumor, nephrectomy 4 weeks later. The sequencing used blood, collected from a patient whose treatment included radiotherapy and nephrectomy. All receptors come from a man aged 55 to 70 with renal cell carcinoma.

The chain has TRBV11-3 and TRBJ2-3, with D unclear. The CDR3 extends over 13 amino acids. Germline V gives CDR1 SGHNT, CDR2 YENEEA. Trimming shortened V by 6 bases and J by 0 bases, and 7 bases separated the two germline ends. The CDR3 reads CASRGSSTDTQYF. The CDR3 bases are TGTGCCAGCAGGGGCAGTAGCACAGATACGCAGTATTTT.

This clone was observed many times. The chain links TRBV19 to TRBJ2-7; 9 bases map to TRBD1. This CDR3 region has 16 residues. CDR1 and CDR2 (germline): LNHDA, SQIVND (reference sequence). The ends lost 5 bases at V and 4 bases at J; junction bases unmatched: 12. CDR3 amino acids: CASSPTTGGVKYEQYF. The CDR3, as DNA: TGTGCCAGTAGTCCCACTACAGGGGGCGTCAAGTACGAGCAGTACTTC.

This chain links TRBV19 with TRBJ2-1; 7 nucleotides match TRBD2. Per germline, CDR1 LNHDA and CDR2 SQIVND (reference sequence). The CDR3 runs 17 residues. Trimming cost V 7 bases and J 0 bases; bases outside gene matches: 12. This CDR3 reads CASKTGSGGSSYNEQFF. CDR3 nucleotides: TGTGCCAGTAAGACCGGTTCGGGGGGAAGCTCCTACAATGAGCAGTTCTTC.

The chain links TRBV5-1 to TRBJ1-1; no firm D call. Trimming cost V 1 base and J 0 bases, with 7 bases left between them. This CDR3 region has 14 residues. Germline V gene lookup returns CDR1 SGHRS and CDR2 YFSETQ. The CDR3 loop is CASSLRAMNTEAFF. DNA of the CDR3: TGCGCCAGCAGCTTGAGAGCCATGAACACTGAAGCTTTCTTT.

CDR3 DNA sequence: TGTGCCAGCAGCTTAGAGGGCAGCCATAGCAATCAGCCCCAGCATTTT. Amino acid sequence: CASSLEGSHSNQPQHF. This sequence joins TRBV7-9 and TRBJ1-5; D gene uncertain. Deletions cut 1 base from V and 0 bases from J, with 10 bases between. CDR3 length: 16 amino acids. The germline gives CDR1 SEHNR, CDR2 FQNEAQ (reference sequence).

V usage is TRBV19 and J usage is TRBJ2-7, with unresolved D. Looked up from germline, CDR1 is LNHDA and CDR2 is SQIVND (reference sequence). The CDR3 consists of 15 residues. Between the trimmed V and J ends, which lost 0 bases and 4 bases, there was a span of 13 bases. The CDR3 DNA follows: TGTGCCAGTAGTATAGAACTCTCATCCCCTTACGAGCAGTACTTC. This sequence encodes CASSIELSSPYEQYF. Based on the CDR3 plus reference TRBV19 and TRBJ2-7, the full variable domain is DGGITQSPKYLFRKEGQNVTLSCEQNLNHDAMYWYRQDPGQGLRLIYYSQIVNDFQKGDIAEGYSVSREKKESFPLTVTSAQKNPTAFYLCASSIELSSPYEQYFGPGTRLTVT.

This chain joins TRBV9 and TRBJ2-7, with D perhaps matching TRBD1 or TRBD2 (7 bases each). The CDR3 is made up of 15 amino acids. The V and J ends lost 0 bases and 3 bases respectively, with 13 bases between them. Germline V gives CDR1 SGDLS, CDR2 YYNGEE. The CDR3 here is CASSVAGGAGYEQYF. CDR3 bases: TGTGCCAGCAGCGTAGCAGGGGGGGCCGGCTACGAGCAGTACTTC.

The chain couples TRBV7-3 to TRBJ2-1; TRBD2 agrees at 11 bases. The CDR3 has 19 residues. Per germline, CDR1 SGHTA and CDR2 FQGTGA. V shed 1 base, J shed 0 bases, and the junction held 8 bases outside the gene matches. The CDR3 sequence is CASSLRGLAGESSYNEQFF. In DNA form, the CDR3 reads TGTGCCAGCAGCTTAAGAGGACTAGCGGGCGAAAGCTCCTACAATGAGCAGTTCTTC.

The chain joins TRBV4-1 to TRBJ2-2; no definite D call. CDR3 length: 14 residues. The V gene's germline CDR1 is MGHRA and CDR2 YSYEKL. Trimming removed 0 bases at V and 11 bases at J, with 13 bases between. In DNA, the CDR3 is TGCGCCAGCAGCCAAGATACCTGGGTTGTCGAGCTGTTTTTT. The encoded protein is CASSQDTWVVELFF.

The V call is TRBV5-4, the J call TRBJ2-7; 7 nucleotides align to TRBD1. V shed 2 bases, J shed 4 bases, and the junction held 6 bases outside the gene matches. The germline V gene encodes CDR1 SGHNT and CDR2 YYREEE (reference sequence). This CDR3 region has 14 residues. The CDR3 sequence is CASSFTGTEYEQYF. CDR3 in DNA: TGTGCCAGCAGCTTTACCGGGACAGAATACGAGCAGTACTTC.

The chain is built from TRBV5-1 and TRBJ2-7, with D perhaps TRBD2 (5 bases). This CDR3 is 13 amino acids long. Deletions cut 4 bases from V and 6 bases from J, with 14 bases between. Germline CDR1 and CDR2: SGHRS and YFSETQ. This CDR3 is CASSLGPEGEQYF. The CDR3 coding sequence is TGCGCCAGCAGCCTGGGCCCAGAGGGCGAGCAGTACTTC.

The genes are TRBV7-2 and TRBJ2-1; D is ambiguous. Germline CDR1 reads SGHTA; CDR2 reads FQGNSA. The CDR3 contains 15 residues. V lost 5 bases and J 6 bases, leaving 17 bases between the germline ends. CDR3 in DNA: TGTGCCAGCAGCCCTCGCCCCTTGTACTCCAATGAGCAGTTCTTC. Its translation: CASSPRPLYSNEQFF. Looking up the rest from reference TRBV7-2 and TRBJ2-1 gives the full variable domain: GAGVSQSPSNKVTEKGKDVELRCDPISGHTALYWYRQSLGQGLEFLIYFQGNSAPDKSGLPSDRFSAERTGGSVSTLTIQRTQQEDSAVYLCASSPRPLYSNEQFFGPGTRLTVL.

V gene TRBV28 combines with J gene TRBJ2-3, with D possibly being TRBD1 (6 bases). This CDR3 is 16 amino acids long. Germline V lookup: CDR1 MDHEN, CDR2 SYDVKM. V was trimmed by 6 bases and J by 1 base, leaving 17 bases between them. The CDR3 reads CASRRPQGFGTDTQYF. The CDR3 DNA reads as TGTGCCAGCAGGAGGCCACAGGGTTTCGGCACAGATACGCAGTATTTT. The whole variable domain, filled in from reference TRBV28 and TRBJ2-3, reads DVKVTQSSRYLVKRTGEKVFLECVQDMDHENMFWYRQDPGLGLRLIYFSYDVKMKEKGDIPEGYSVSREKKERFSLILESASTNQTSMYLCASRRPQGFGTDTQYFGPGTRLTVL.

This clone was seen more than once but under ten times. V and J are TRBV29-1 and TRBJ2-5; no clear D gene. V lost 6 bases to trimming and J lost 1 base, with 9 bases between them. The CDR3 runs 12 residues. Germline V gene lookup returns CDR1 SQVTM and CDR2 ANQGSEA. The CDR3 reads CSVNGPQETQYF. As DNA, the CDR3 is TGCAGCGTCAACGGACCCCAAGAGACCCAGTACTTC.

V gene TRBV5-6 combines with J gene TRBJ2-1; possibly TRBD2 for D (5 bases). The V gene lost 1 base and the J gene lost 5 bases, with 13 bases spanning the gap. This CDR3 has 15 amino acids. Germline V gives CDR1 SGHDT, CDR2 YYEEEE. CDR3 amino acids: CASSLRRTGNNEQFF. The CDR3 DNA reads TGTGCCAGCAGCTTGAGGAGGACTGGGAACAATGAGCAGTTCTTC.

This chain joins TRBV25-1 and TRBJ1-2; D gene uncertain. V was trimmed by 6 bases and J by 8 bases, leaving 16 bases between them. In germline, CDR1 is MGHDK, CDR2 SYGVNS. CDR3 length: 13 amino acids. The CDR3 sequence: CASSARPGPGYTF. The CDR3 nucleotides are TGTGCCAGCAGCGCCCGGCCCGGTCCCGGCTACACCTTC.

The rearrangement uses TRBV21-1 and TRBJ2-3. TRBV21-1 is an annotated pseudogene. This CDR3 is 12 amino acids long. Written as DNA, the CDR3 is TGTGCCAGCAGCAAAGCCCCAGATACGCAGTATTTT. It translates to CASSKAPDTQYF.

V is TRBV7-2 and J is TRBJ2-7, with 7 bases identical to TRBD1. CDR3 size: 13 residues. The germline CDR1 and CDR2 sequences are SGHTA and FQGNSA. J was trimmed by 5 bases and V by 4 bases; bases with no gene match: 5. For the CDR3, the DNA is TGTGCCAGCAGCTCGTACAGGGGAAACGAGCAGTACTTC. Translation gives CASSSYRGNEQYF.

The rearrangement uses TRBV18 and TRBJ1-1; D is unclear. Trimming took off 3 bases at V and 1 base at J, with 24 bases between the two ends. Germline V gene lookup returns CDR1 KGHSH and CDR2 LQKENI. The CDR3 covers 19 residues. The CDR3 DNA reads TGTGCCAGCTCACCTTCGGACGGGAAGGCGTCAAGGTCGAACACTGAAGCTTTCTTT. Its protein product is CASSPSDGKASRSNTEAFF.

This chain connects TRBV27 to TRBJ2-7, with TRBD1 matching 8 bases. The CDR3 covers 14 residues. In germline, CDR1 is MNHEY, CDR2 SMNVEV (reference sequence). Trimming took 2 bases from V and 3 from J; bases not matched to a gene: 3. CDR3 coding DNA: TGTGCCAGCAGTTTAAACAGGGGGAACTACGAGCAGTACTTC. Protein product: CASSLNRGNYEQYF.

The rearrangement links TRBV4-2 to TRBJ2-5, with 9 bases identical to TRBD2. V was clipped by 3 bases and J by 5 bases; unmatched bases: 10. Germline V gene sequence: CDR1 LGHNA, CDR2 YNFKEQ. The CDR3 consists of 16 residues. In nucleotides, the CDR3 is TGTGCCAGCAGCCAGAAAATAGCGGGAGAGATTGAGACCCAGTACTTC. Translating it yields CASSQKIAGEIETQYF.

This clone has only one observation. The V and J genes are TRBV6-1 and TRBJ2-2; D may correspond to TRBD1 or TRBD2 (6 bases each). Germline CDR1 MNHNS, CDR2 SASEGT. The CDR3 has 17 residues. The V gene lost 4 bases and the J gene lost 4 bases, with 19 bases spanning the gap. CDR3 sequence (DNA): TGTGCCAGCAGTGTTACCGGGGGCAGGGTCGTCACCGGGGAGCTGTTTTTT. Translated, it gives CASSVTGGRVVTGELFF.